This TCR beta chain was sequenced during a study of blood T cell repertoires in COVID-19 (dated by TCRdb to between 2020 and 2021). For the study in its entirety: Collaborator samples came from the United States, Italy and Spain and covered acute and convalescent phases of COVID-19. The repertoires were released in a freely available public database intended as a resource for research on the immune response to SARS-CoV-2. Samples were obtained from the ongoing ImmuneRACE study (first 160 participants) and from 1,254 subjects provided by 6 global collaborators. Deeply sampled blood TCRbeta repertoires from subjects exposed to, actively infected with, or recovered from COVID-19 were included in the dataset. A de-identified subject ID, COVID-19 status, age in years and sex were almost always included in the sample metadata. The prospective study material was composed of cDNA or gDNA derived from T cells, B-cell-depleted T cells, or PBMCs. HLA class I and class II types, where available, came from metadata supplied by the sample provider rather than from assay-based typing.

This clone was detected only a few times. There is no known antigen for this receptor. Within one base of it there is no much larger clone, and no base qualities were kept. The collaborating institutions used their own protocols to collect whole blood in K2EDTA tubes. Collaborator samples were shipped for TCRbeta analysis as frozen whole blood, isolated PBMCs, or DNA extracted from either sample type. The immunoSEQ Assay, a bias-controlled multiplex PCR, was used to amplify TCRbeta CDR3 regions from genomic DNA. The authors processed their data as follows. Within the assay, amplification of reference gene primers was used to estimate how many nucleated cells each sample contained. To quantify the absolute abundance of each unique TCRbeta CDR3 rearrangement, sequence reads were collapsed and filtered. Productive Simpson clonality was computed per sample as the square root of Simpson's diversity index over productive rearrangements. TCRdb mirrors the immuneACCESS table, restricted to in-frame sequences. Some clones are absent from its copies; in checked studies, under half trace to an unresolved V gene, and the reason for the others is unknown. Clonal size and the V and J genes are those of that table, whereas D and trimming came from the DNA. This sample has roughly 120,000 clones in its table, and just over 75% of those were observed once. The ten most abundant clones make up about 3.7% of the sample.

CDR1 and CDR2, per the germline V gene, are MDHEN and SYDVKM. Germline trimming amounts to 6 bases on V and 4 bases on J, with 7 as the count of junction bases outside the gene matches. The CDR3 covers 14 residues, taking in both the cysteine and the phenylalanine. The only DNA kept is the CDR3, 42 bases in frame from the first base. The study at large found these results: Clinical and demographic metadata were provided uncurated, with the amount varying by source and participant.

The TCR originated in a woman aged 80 or over with acute or convalescent COVID-19. Sequenced sample: peripheral blood. The receptor chain draws on TRBV28 and TRBJ2-7, with 9 bases in between that match TRBD1. The CDR3 has the sequence CASSIGDREYEQYF. The nucleotide sequence is TGTGCCAGCAGCATAGGGGACAGGGAGTACGAGCAGTACTTC.